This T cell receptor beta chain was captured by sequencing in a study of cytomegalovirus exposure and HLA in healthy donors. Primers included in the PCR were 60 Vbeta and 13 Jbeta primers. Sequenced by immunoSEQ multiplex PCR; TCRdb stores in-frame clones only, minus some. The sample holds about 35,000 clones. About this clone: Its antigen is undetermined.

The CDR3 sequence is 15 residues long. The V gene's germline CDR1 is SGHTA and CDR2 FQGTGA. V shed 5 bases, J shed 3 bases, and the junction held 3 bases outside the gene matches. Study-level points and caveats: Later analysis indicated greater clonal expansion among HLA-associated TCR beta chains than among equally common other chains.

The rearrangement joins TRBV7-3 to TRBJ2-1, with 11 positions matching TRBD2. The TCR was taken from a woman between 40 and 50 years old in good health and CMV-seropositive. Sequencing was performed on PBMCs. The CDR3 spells CASSLGLAGYNEQFF. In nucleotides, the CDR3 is TGTGCCAGCAGCCTCGGACTAGCGGGCTACAATGAGCAGTTCTTC.